The rows below give T cell receptor beta chains drawn from one sample of a study of shared clonotypes between healthy human individuals. Assay used: immunoSEQ multiplex PCR; TCRdb lists only in-frame clones, some missing. The table shows about 480,000 clones, with 75% to 85% occurring only once. Sequencing was done on a sample of PBMCs. These receptors originate from a woman in her forties in good health. Some clones in this sample may be carry-over from other donors' samples. Each CDR3 is given with its conserved first and last residue. Each record gives: clone size, V gene, J gene, CDR3 protein. For some rows the clone size is stated as once, few or many, or as a class when expanded; others skip it.

NA	TRBV7-2	TRBJ2-7	CASSLDEGLNYEQYF
once	TRBV28	TRBJ2-7	CASSFLVPRDRGHEQYF
NA	TRBV28	TRBJ1-2	CASSLYPGQGDYGYTF
NA	TRBV4-3	TRBJ2-5	CASSQDRGAETQYF
NA	TRBV7-2	TRBJ1-2	CASSPDRDYGYTF
few	TRBV10-1	TRBJ2-3	CASKGGLAGGGDTQYF
NA	TRBV11-2	TRBJ1-5	CASSLAGSQPQHF
NA	TRBV9	TRBJ2-3	CASSVVPSTDTQYF
once	TRBV5-1	TRBJ1-3	CASSIQGGGNTIYF
NA	TRBV18	TRBJ2-5	CASSPEGRETQYF
NA	TRBV7-3	TRBJ2-7	CASNYLCQVLLSYEQYF
many	TRBV27	TRBJ1-2	CASRPRASYGYTF
NA	TRBV30	TRBJ2-2	CAWRTGGGTGELFF
NA	TRBV30	TRBJ2-1	CAWSYMTGYNEQFF
few	TRBV7-9	TRBJ2-7	CASSPQYVQYF
NA	TRBV28	TRBJ2-1	CASRTNYEQFF
NA	TRBV15	TRBJ2-1	CATSRDPGTSGRAAYNEQFF
few	TRBV28	TRBJ2-7	CASILGTRGSSYEQYF